There are many counts of the clone carrying this T cell receptor beta chain. Its matching antigen is unknown. The sample is drawn from a study of blood T cells in healthy people across ages. Per germline, CDR1 SGDLS and CDR2 YYNGEE. This CDR3 is 14 amino acids long. Trimming shortened V by 4 bases and J by 6 bases, and 17 bases separated the two germline ends. Overall study findings and caveats: When set beside aged donors, long-lived donors presented more naive CD4+ cells and higher diversity.

Primers used in a second PCR of about 6 to 11 cycles were a sample-barcoded 5' primer and a J-beta primer mix. Each CDR3 protein gets one entry after TCRdb re-called the 5' RACE reads with MiXCR. The sample contains hundreds of thousands of distinct CDR3 sequences, 32% of which appear only once. Russia was home to the donors, healthy Caucasian individuals aged about 6 to 100. Per-sample PBMC isolation yielded at least 6.5 million cells. V usage is TRBV9 and J usage is TRBJ2-7, with D possibly TRBD2 on 5 matching bases. The sample consisted of blood. The TCR comes from a woman older than 75 in good health. CDR3: CASSPQVAAGEQYF. Written as DNA, the CDR3 is TGTGCCAGCAGCCCTCAGGTTGCGGCGGGCGAGCAGTACTTC. Full variable domain (outside the CDR3, taken from reference TRBV9 and TRBJ2-7): DSGVTQTPKHLITATGQRVTLRCSPRSGDLSVYWYQQSLDQGLQFLIQYYNGEERAKGNILERFSAQQFPDLHSELNLSSLELGDSALYFCASSPQVAAGEQYFGPGTRLTVT.